These T cell receptor beta chains were read from a single sample in a study of control samples from healthy donors and cancer patients. This table comes from immunoSEQ multiplex PCR, and its TCRdb copy is limited to in-frame clones, with some not included. The sample carries about 150,000 clones, around 95% recorded once. Specimen: blood. These receptors were collected from a middle-aged woman in good health. The CDR3 runs from the conserved cysteine through the conserved F or W. Each record gives: V gene, J gene, clone size, D gene, CDR3 DNA, CDR3 protein. A D gene is named only where the DNA matches it firmly. The listing skips clone size in some rows; elsewhere it reads once, few, many or a size class.

TRBV6-2/TRBV6-3	TRBJ2-1	.	.	TGTGCCAGCAGCCTAGACAGGCTAGAGTCTGAGCAGTTCTTC	CASSLDRLESEQFF
TRBV5-4	TRBJ2-5	.	TRBD2	TGTGCCAGCAGCCGACTAGCGGGAGGATCAGAGACCCAGTACTTC	CASSRLAGGSETQYF
TRBV27	TRBJ1-6	.	TRBD1	TGTGCCAGCAGAGTCGGACAGGGCCTATATAATTCACCCCTCCACTTT	CASRVGQGLYNSPLHF
TRBV11-2	TRBJ2-5	.	TRBD2	TGTGCCAGCAGCTTAGGGCTTGATGCGGGGGGGACCCAGTACTTC	CASSLGLDAGGTQYF
TRBV9	TRBJ2-7	.	.	TGTGCCAGCAGCCCTTCCGGGCAGCCCTACGAGCAGTACTTC	CASSPSGQPYEQYF
TRBV28	TRBJ1-1	once	.	TGTGCCAGCAGTGGAATAGGGGGGACTGAAGCTTTCTTT	CASSGIGGTEAFF
TRBV20-1	TRBJ1-1	.	.	TGCAGTGCTAGTCGAACTTTGAACACTGAAGCTTTCTTT	CSASRTLNTEAFF
TRBV13	TRBJ1-2	.	.	TGTGCCAGCTCAAGGACGGATAACTATGGCTACACCTTC	CASSRTDNYGYTF
TRBV5-8	TRBJ1-4	.	.	TGTGCCAGCAGCGAAGGAGGGTTAACTAATGAAAAACTGTTTTTT	CASSEGGLTNEKLFF
TRBV7-9	TRBJ1-6	.	TRBD1	TGTGCCAGCGATCGGACAGGGGACAATTCACCCCTCCACTTT	CASDRTGDNSPLHF
TRBV5-1	TRBJ2-3	.	.	TGCGCCAGCAGCTTGGACAGTACAGATACGCAGTATTTT	CASSLDSTDTQYF
TRBV5-5	TRBJ1-3	.	.	TGTGCCAGCAGCTTGGTGGAGACCTCTGGAAACACCATATATTTT	CASSLVETSGNTIYF
TRBV19	TRBJ2-7	.	TRBD2	TGTGCCAGTAGTATCACTAGCGGGGGGTCCTACGAGCAGTACTTC	CASSITSGGSYEQYF
TRBV4-2	TRBJ1-4	once	.	TGTGCCAGCAGCCAAGCCTACAGTGGGGCTAATGAAAAACTGTTTTTT	CASSQAYSGANEKLFF
TRBV14	TRBJ2-7	.	TRBD2	TGTGCCAGCAGCCATCCCGGGACTAGCGGGAGGAACGAGCAGTACTTC	CASSHPGTSGRNEQYF
TRBV10-3	TRBJ1-6	.	.	TGTGCCATCAGTGAGTCGGGAGGGGGAACTGATAATTCACCCCTCCACTTT	CAISESGGGTDNSPLHF
TRBV9	TRBJ2-1	.	TRBD2	TGTGCCAGCAGCGTAGGCGGGAGTGAGTACAATGAGCAGTTCTTC	CASSVGGSEYNEQFF
TRBV15	TRBJ2-2	.	TRBD2	TGTGCCACCAGCAGAGTCAGCGGGAGTAACGGCGGGGAGCTGTTTTTT	CATSRVSGSNGGELFF
TRBV15	TRBJ1-1	.	.	TGTGCCACCAGCAGATGGGACGGGAACACTGAAGCTTTCTTT	CATSRWDGNTEAFF
TRBV19	TRBJ1-2	.	.	TGTGCCAGTCAGATGTTGGGGGAGAGCATCAATGGCTACACCTTC	CASQMLGESINGYTF
TRBV2	TRBJ1-4	.	TRBD1	TGTGCCAGCAAACGGGACAGGGGTGGTGCTAATGAAAAACTGTTTTTT	CASKRDRGGANEKLFF
TRBV29-1	TRBJ2-7	.	.	TGCAGCGTTGATCAGGGGAGCTCCTACGAGCAGTACTTC	CSVDQGSSYEQYF
TRBV7-6	TRBJ2-5	.	.	TGTGCCAGCAGCGGGGGCCCCCAAGAGACCCAGTACTTC	CASSGGPQETQYF
TRBV5-1	TRBJ2-1	once	.	TGCGCCAGCAGCTCCGGCATCGAGCAGTTCTTC	CASSSGIEQFF
TRBV30	TRBJ1-1	.	.	TGTGCCTGGAGTGTTGGATCAGATTCGGCTGAAGCTTTCTTT	CAWSVGSDSAEAFF
TRBV27	TRBJ1-2	few	TRBD1	TGTGCCAGCAGTTTATCAGGGACAGGGGTTGGCTACACCTTC	CASSLSGTGVGYTF
TRBV30	TRBJ1-6	.	.	TGTGCCTGGAGTGTAGGACGGGGGAATTCACCCCTCCACTTT	CAWSVGRGNSPLHF
TRBV27	TRBJ1-6	.	.	TGTGCCAGCAGTTTATCTAGGGAAAGGGGCGGCTCACCCCTCCACTTT	CASSLSRERGGSPLHF
TRBV9	TRBJ1-3	.	.	TGTGCCAGCAGCGTAGAGGGATCTGGAAACACCATATATTTT	CASSVEGSGNTIYF
TRBV5-1	TRBJ2-7	.	.	TGCGCCAGCAGCTCCGAGGGCCTGTCCTACGAGCAGTACTTC	CASSSEGLSYEQYF
TRBV18	TRBJ1-5	few	TRBD1	TGTGCCAGCTCACAGGGGGCGGGTCAGCCCCAGCATTTT	CASSQGAGQPQHF
TRBV9	TRBJ1-6	.	.	TGTGCCAGCAGCGTAGTAACCCTTCGGAATTCACCCCTCCACTTT	CASSVVTLRNSPLHF
TRBV14	TRBJ1-4	.	.	TGTGCCAGCAGCCGAAGGACAGACCTCAATGAAAAACTGTTTTTT	CASSRRTDLNEKLFF
TRBV7-2	TRBJ2-1	.	.	TGTGCCAGCAGCTTAGCAGGGGTGGGGCTCAATGAGCAGTTCTTC	CASSLAGVGLNEQFF
TRBV10-3	TRBJ2-1	.	TRBD2	TGTGCCATCAGTGAGTCTAGCGGGGACTACAATGAGCAGTTCTTC	CAISESSGDYNEQFF
TRBV30	TRBJ2-6	.	TRBD2	TGTGCCTGGGGGGGGGAGTCTGGGGCCAACGTCCTGACTTTC	CAWGGESGANVLTF
TRBV11-3	TRBJ1-3	.	.	TGTGCCAGCAGCTCGTCGCCCTCCGCGGCTGGAAACACCATATATTTT	CASSSSPSAAGNTIYF
TRBV21-1	TRBJ1-2	once	.	TGTGCCAGCCGAAGGGGCAGGACAGCCTATGGCTACACCTTC	CASRRGRTAYGYTF
TRBV6-4	TRBJ2-2	.	.	TGTGCCAGCAGTGACTCAAGCACCGGGGAGCTGTTTTTT	CASSDSSTGELFF
TRBV5-1	TRBJ1-4	.	.	TGCGCCAGCAGCAAGCAGGCGGGGGCGGGTGAAAAACTGTTTTTT	CASSKQAGAGEKLFF
TRBV27	TRBJ2-1	.	.	TGTGCCAGCAGTCGGTGGGAGTACAATGAGCAGTTCTTC	CASSRWEYNEQFF
TRBV10-3	TRBJ1-1	.	.	TGTGCCAGCGGGGACTCATCGAACACTGAAGCTTTCTTT	CASGDSSNTEAFF